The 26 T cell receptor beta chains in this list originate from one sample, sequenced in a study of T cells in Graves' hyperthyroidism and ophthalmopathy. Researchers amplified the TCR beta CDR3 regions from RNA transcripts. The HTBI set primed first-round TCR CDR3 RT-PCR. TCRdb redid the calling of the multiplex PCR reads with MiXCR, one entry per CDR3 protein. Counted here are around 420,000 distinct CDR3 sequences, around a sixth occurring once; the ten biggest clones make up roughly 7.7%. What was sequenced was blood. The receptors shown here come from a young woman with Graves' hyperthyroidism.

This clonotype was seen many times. The CDR3, as DNA: TGTGCCAGCAGCTTATCCGCCGGCTACAATGAGCAGTTCTTC. Residues: CASSLSAGYNEQFF. The rearrangement links TRBV7-6 to TRBJ2-1; no clear D. The V end was cut by 2 bases, the J end by 3 bases, with 8 bases between. The CDR3 runs 14 residues. Germline-derived CDR1 and CDR2 are SGHVS and FNYEAQ.

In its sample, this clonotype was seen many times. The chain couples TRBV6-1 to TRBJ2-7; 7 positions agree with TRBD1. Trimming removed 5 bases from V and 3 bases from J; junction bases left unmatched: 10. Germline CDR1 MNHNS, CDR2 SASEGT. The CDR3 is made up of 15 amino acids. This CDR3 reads CASSSRQGLLYEQYF. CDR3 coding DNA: TGTGCCAGCAGTTCCCGACAGGGCCTTCTCTACGAGCAGTACTTC.

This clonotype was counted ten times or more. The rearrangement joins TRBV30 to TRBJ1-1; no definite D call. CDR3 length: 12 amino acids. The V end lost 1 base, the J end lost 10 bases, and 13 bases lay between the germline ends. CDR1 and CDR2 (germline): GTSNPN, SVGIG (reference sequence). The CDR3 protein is CAWSGDIPGAFF. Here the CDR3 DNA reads TGTGCCTGGAGTGGCGACATCCCGGGAGCTTTCTTT.

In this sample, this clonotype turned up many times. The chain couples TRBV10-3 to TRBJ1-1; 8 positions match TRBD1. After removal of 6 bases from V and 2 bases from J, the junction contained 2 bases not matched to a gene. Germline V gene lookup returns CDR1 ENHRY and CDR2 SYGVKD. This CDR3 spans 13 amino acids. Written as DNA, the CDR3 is TGTGCCATCAGGGGACAGGTTAACACTGAAGCTTTCTTT. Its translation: CAIRGQVNTEAFF.

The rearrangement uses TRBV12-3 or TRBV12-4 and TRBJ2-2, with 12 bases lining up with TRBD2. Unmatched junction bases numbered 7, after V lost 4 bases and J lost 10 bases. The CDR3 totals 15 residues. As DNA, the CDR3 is TGTGCCAGCAGTTACCCCAGACTAGCGGGAGCGGAGCTGTTTTTT. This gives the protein CASSYPRLAGAELFF.

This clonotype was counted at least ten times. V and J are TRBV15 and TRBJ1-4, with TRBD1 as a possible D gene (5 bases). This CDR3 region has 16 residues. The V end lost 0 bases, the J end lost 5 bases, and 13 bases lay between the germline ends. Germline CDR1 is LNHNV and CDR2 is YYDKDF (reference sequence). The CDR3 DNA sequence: TGTGCCACCAGCAGAGACAACGGGGCGGTCAATGAAAAACTGTTTTTT. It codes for CATSRDNGAVNEKLFF.

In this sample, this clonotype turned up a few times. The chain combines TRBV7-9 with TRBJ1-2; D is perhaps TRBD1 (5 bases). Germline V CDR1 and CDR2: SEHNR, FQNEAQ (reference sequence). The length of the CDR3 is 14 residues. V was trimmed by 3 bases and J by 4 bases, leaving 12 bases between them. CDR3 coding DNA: TGTGCCAGCAGCTTCGAAACAGGCCTCTATGGCTACACCTTC. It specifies CASSFETGLYGYTF.

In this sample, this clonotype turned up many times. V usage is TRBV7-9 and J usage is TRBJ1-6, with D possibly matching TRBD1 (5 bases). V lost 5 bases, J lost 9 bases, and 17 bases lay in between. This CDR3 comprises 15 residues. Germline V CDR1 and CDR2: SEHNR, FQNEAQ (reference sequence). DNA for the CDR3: TGTGCCAGCAGCCCCCCCGGGACCTCTGCTTCACCCCTCCACTTT. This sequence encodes CASSPPGTSASPLHF.

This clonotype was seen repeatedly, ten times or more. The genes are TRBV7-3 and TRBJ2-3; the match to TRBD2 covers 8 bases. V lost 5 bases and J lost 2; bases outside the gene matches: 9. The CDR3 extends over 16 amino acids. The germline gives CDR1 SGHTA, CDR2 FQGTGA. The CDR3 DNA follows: TGTGCCAGCAGCCGCGGACTAGCCCTAGTCACAGATACGCAGTATTTT. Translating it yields CASSRGLALVTDTQYF.

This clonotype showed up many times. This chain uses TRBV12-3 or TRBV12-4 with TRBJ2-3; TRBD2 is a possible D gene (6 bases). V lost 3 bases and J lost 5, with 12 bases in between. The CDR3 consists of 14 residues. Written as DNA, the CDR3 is TGTGCCAGCAGTTTGGGCGGGATCGGAGATACGCAGTATTTT. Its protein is CASSLGGIGDTQYF.

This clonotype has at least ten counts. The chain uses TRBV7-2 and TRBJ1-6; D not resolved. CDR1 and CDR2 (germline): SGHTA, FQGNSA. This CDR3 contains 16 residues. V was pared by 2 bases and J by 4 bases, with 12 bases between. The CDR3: CASSLKGSGYNSPLHF. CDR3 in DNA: TGTGCCAGCAGCTTAAAAGGCAGCGGGTATAATTCACCCCTCCACTTT.

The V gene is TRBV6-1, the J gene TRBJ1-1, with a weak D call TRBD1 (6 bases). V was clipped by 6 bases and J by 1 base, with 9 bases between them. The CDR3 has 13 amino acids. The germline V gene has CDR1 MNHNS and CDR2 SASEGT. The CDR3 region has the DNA TGTGCCAGCAGCGGACAGAAGAACACTGAAGCTTTCTTT. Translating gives CASSGQKNTEAFF.

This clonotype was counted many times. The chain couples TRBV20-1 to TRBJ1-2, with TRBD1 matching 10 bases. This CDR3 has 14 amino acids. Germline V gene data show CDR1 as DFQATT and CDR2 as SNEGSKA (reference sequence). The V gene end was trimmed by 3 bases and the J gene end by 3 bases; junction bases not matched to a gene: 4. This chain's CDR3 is CSARGTGEHYGYTF. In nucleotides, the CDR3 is TGCAGTGCTAGGGGGACAGGGGAGCACTATGGCTACACCTTC.

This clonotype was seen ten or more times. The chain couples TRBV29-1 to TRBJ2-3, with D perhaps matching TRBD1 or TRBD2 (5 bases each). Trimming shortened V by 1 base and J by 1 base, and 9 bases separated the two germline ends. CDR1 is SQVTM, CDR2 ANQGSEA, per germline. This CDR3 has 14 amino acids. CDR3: CSVEGGYGTDTQYF. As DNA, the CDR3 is TGCAGCGTTGAAGGGGGGTATGGCACAGATACGCAGTATTTT.

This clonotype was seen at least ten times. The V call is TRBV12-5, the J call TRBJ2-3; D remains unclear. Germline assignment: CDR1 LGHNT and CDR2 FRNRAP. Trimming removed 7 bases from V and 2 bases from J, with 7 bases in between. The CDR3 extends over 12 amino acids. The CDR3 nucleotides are TGTGCTAGTGCCATCAACACAGATACGCAGTATTTT. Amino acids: CASAINTDTQYF.

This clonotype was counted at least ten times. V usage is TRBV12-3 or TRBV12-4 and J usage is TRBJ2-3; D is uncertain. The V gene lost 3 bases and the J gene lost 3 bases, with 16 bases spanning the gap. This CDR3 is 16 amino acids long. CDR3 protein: CASSLFGIGGTDTQYF. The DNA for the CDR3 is TGTGCCAGCAGTTTGTTCGGAATAGGTGGGACAGATACGCAGTATTTT.

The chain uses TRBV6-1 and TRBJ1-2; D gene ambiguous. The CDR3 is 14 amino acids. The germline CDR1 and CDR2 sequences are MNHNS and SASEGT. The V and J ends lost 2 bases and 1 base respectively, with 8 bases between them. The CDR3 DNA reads TGTGCCAGCAGTGAATGGGTAATTAACTATGGCTACACCTTC. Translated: CASSEWVINYGYTF.

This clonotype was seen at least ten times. The CDR3 loop is CASSGTASGNTIYF. The CDR3 DNA reads TGTGCCAGCAGTGGGACTGCCTCTGGAAACACCATATATTTT. V gene TRBV6-1 combines with J gene TRBJ1-3; no firm D call. Germline V gene data show CDR1 as MNHNS and CDR2 as SASEGT. Between the trimmed V and J ends, which lost 4 bases and 0 bases, there was a span of 7 bases. The CDR3 is 14 residues long.

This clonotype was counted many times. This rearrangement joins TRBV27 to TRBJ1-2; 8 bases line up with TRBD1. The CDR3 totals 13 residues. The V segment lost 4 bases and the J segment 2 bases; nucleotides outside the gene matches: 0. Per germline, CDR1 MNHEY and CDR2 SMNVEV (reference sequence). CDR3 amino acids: CASSYRGNYGYTF. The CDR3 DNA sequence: TGTGCCAGCAGTTACAGGGGGAACTATGGCTACACCTTC.

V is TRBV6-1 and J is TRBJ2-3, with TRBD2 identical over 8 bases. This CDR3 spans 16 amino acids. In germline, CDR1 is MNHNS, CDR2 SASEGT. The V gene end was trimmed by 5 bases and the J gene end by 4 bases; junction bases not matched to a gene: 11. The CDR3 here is CASSFQPGLGADTQYF. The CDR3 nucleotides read TGTGCCAGCAGTTTCCAACCGGGACTAGGGGCAGATACGCAGTATTTT.

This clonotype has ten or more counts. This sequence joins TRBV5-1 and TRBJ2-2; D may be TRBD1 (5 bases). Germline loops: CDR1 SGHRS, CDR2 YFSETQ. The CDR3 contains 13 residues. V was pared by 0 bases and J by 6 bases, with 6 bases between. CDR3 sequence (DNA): TGCGCCAGCAGCTTGGAGGGGTCCGGGGAGCTGTTTTTT. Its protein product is CASSLEGSGELFF. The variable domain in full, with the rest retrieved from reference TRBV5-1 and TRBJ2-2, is KAGVTQTPRYLIKTRGQQVTLSCSPISGHRSVSWYQQTPGQGLQFLFEYFSETQRNKGNFPGRFSGRQFSNSRSEMNVSTLELGDSALYLCASSLEGSGELFFGEGSRLTVL.

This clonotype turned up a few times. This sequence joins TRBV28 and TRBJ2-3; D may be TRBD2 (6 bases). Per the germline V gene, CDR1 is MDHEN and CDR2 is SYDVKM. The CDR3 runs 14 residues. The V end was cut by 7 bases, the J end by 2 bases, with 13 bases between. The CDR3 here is CASTAWDSTDTQYF. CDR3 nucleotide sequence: TGTGCCAGCACCGCGTGGGACTCCACAGATACGCAGTATTTT.

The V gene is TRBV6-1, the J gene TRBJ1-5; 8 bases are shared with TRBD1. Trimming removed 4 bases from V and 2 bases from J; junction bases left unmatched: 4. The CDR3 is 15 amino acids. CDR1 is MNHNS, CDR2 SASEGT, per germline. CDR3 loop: CASSVSGGGNQPQHF. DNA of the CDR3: TGTGCCAGCAGTGTATCAGGGGGCGGCAATCAGCCCCAGCATTTT.

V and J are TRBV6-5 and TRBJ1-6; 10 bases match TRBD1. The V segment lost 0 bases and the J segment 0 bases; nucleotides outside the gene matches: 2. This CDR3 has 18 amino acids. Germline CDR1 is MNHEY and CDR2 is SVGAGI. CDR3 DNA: TGTGCCAGCAGTTACTCGGGACAGGGGAGCTCCTATAATTCACCCCTCCACTTT. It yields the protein CASSYSGQGSSYNSPLHF.

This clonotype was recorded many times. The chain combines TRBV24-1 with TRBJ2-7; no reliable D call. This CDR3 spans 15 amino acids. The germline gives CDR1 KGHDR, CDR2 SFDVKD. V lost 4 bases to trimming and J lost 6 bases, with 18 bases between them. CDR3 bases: TGTGCCACCAGTGAGGGCAGATCGCCGAGAGGCGAGCAGTACTTC. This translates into CATSEGRSPRGEQYF.

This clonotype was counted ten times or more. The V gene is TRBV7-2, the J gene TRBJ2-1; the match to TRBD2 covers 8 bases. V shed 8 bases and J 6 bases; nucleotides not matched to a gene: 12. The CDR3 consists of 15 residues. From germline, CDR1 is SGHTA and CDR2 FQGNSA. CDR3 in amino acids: CASRLGGGGSNEQFF. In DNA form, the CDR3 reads TGTGCCAGCCGTCTCGGGGGGGGGGGGTCCAATGAGCAGTTCTTC. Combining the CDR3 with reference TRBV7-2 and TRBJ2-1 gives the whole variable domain GAGVSQSPSNKVTEKGKDVELRCDPISGHTALYWYRQSLGQGLEFLIYFQGNSAPDKSGLPSDRFSAERTGGSVSTLTIQRTQQEDSAVYLCASRLGGGGSNEQFFGPGTRLTVL.